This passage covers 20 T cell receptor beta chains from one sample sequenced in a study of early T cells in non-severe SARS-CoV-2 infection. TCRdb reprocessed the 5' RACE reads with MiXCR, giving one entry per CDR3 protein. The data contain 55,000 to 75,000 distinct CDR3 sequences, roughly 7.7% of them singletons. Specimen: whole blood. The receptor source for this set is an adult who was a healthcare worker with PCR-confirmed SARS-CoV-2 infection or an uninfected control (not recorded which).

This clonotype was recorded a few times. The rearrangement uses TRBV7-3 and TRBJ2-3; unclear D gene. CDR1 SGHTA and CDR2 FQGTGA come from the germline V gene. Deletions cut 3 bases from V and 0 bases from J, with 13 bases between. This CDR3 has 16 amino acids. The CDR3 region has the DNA TGTGCCAGCAGCTTGGACGCGAGAACTAGCACAGATACGCAGTATTTT. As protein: CASSLDARTSTDTQYF.

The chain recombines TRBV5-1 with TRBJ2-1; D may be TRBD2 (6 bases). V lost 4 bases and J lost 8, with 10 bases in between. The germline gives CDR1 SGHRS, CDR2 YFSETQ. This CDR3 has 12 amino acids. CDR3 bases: TGCGCCAGCAGCCAGGCTAGCGATGAGCAGTTCTTC. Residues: CASSQASDEQFF.

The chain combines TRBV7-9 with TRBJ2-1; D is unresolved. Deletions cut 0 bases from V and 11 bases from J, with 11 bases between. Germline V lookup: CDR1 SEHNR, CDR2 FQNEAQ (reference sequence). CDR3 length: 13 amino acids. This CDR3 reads CASSLAAQWKQFF. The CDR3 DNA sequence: TGTGCCAGCAGCTTAGCGGCCCAGTGGAAGCAGTTCTTC.

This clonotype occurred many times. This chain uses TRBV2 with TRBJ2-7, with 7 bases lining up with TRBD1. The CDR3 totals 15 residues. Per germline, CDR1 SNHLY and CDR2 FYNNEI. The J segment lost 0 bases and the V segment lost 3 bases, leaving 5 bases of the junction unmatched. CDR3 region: CASSEGTVLSYEQYF. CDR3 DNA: TGTGCCAGCAGTGAGGGGACAGTCCTCTCCTACGAGCAGTACTTC.

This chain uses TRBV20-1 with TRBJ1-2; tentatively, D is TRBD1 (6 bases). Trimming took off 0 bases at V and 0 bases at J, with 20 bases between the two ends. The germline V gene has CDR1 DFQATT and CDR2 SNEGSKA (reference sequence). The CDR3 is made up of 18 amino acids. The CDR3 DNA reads TGCAGTGCTAGAGATCGGAGATATCAAGGGGGTGCTAACTATGGCTACACCTTC. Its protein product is CSARDRRYQGGANYGYTF.

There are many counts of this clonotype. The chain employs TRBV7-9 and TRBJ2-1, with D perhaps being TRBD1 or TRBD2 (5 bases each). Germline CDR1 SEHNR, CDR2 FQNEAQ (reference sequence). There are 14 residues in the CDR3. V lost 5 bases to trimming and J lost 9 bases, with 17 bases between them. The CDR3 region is CASSTDRSEGEQFF. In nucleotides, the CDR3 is TGTGCCAGCAGCACAGACAGAAGCGAGGGTGAGCAGTTCTTC.

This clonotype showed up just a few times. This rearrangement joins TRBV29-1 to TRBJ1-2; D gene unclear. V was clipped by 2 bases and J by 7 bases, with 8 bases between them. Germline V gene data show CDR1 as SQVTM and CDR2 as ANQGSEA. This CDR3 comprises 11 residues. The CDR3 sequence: CSVELTAGYTF. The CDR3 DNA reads TGCAGCGTTGAATTGACGGCTGGCTACACCTTC.

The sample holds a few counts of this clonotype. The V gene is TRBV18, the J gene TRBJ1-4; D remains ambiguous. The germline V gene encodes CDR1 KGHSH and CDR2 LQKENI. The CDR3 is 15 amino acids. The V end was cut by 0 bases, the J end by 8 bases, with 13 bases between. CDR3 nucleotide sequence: TGTGCCAGCTCACCACCGGGAGCGGAACGGGAAAAACTGTTTTTT. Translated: CASSPPGAEREKLFF.

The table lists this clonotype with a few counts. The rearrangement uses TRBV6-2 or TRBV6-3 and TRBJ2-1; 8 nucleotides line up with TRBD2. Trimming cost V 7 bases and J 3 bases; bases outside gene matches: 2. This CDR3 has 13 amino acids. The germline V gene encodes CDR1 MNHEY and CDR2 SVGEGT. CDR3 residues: CASKRELYNEQFF. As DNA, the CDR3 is TGTGCCAGCAAGCGGGAGCTCTACAATGAGCAGTTCTTC.

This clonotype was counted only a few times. CDR3 coding DNA: TGTGCCAGCAGCGTAGGCGGTAGGGCCTACGAGCAGTACTTC. Translating it yields CASSVGGRAYEQYF. The chain has TRBV9 and TRBJ2-7; D not resolved. V lost 0 bases and J 2 bases, leaving 9 bases between the germline ends. The CDR3 loop spans 14 amino acids. Germline CDR1 SGDLS, CDR2 YYNGEE.

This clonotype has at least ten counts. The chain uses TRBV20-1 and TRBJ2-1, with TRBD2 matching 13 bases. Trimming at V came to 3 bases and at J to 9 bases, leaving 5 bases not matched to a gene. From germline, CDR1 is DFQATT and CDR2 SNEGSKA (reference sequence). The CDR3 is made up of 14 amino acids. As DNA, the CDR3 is TGCAGTGCTAGCAGGACTAGCGGGAGTGCTGAGCAGTTCTTC. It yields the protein CSASRTSGSAEQFF.

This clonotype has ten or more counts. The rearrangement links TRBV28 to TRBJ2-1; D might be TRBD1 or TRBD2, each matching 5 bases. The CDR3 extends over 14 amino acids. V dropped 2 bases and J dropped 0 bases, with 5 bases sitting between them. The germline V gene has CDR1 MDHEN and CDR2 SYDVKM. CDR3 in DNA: TGTGCCAGCAGTTTAGGGGGCTCCTACAATGAGCAGTTCTTC. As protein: CASSLGGSYNEQFF.

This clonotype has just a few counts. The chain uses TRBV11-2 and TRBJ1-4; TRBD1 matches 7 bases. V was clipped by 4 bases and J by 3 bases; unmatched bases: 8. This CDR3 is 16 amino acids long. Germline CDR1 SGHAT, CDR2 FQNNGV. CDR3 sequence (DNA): TGTGCCAGCAGCTCGAACAGGGGCAGGCCTAATGAAAAACTGTTTTTT. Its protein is CASSSNRGRPNEKLFF.

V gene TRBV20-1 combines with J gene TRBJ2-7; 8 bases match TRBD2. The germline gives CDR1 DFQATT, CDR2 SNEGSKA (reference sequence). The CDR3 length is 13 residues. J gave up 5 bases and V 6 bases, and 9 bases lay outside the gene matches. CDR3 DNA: TGCAGTGCGCGGGAGCGGGAGTTTAACGAGCAGTACTTC. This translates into CSAREREFNEQYF.

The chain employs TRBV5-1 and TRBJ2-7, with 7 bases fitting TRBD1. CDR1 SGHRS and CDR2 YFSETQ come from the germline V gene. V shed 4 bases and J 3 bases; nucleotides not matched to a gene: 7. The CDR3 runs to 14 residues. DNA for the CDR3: TGCGCCAGCAGCACCGGGACAGTAGTCTACGAGCAGTACTTC. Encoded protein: CASSTGTVVYEQYF. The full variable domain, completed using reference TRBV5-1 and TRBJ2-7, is KAGVTQTPRYLIKTRGQQVTLSCSPISGHRSVSWYQQTPGQGLQFLFEYFSETQRNKGNFPGRFSGRQFSNSRSEMNVSTLELGDSALYLCASSTGTVVYEQYFGPGTRLTVT.

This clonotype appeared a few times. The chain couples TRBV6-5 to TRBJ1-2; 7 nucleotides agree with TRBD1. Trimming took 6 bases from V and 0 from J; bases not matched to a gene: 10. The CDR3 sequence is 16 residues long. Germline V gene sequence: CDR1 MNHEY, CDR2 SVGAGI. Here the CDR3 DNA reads TGTGCCAGCAGCCAAAGCAGGGGGTACTCTAACTATGGCTACACCTTC. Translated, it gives CASSQSRGYSNYGYTF.

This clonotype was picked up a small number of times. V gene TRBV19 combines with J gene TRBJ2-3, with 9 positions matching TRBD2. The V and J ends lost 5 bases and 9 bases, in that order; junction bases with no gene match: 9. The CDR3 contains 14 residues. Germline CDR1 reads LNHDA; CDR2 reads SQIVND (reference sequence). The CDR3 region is CASSVSRTSGTQYF. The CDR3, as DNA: TGTGCCAGTAGTGTTAGTAGAACTAGCGGGACGCAGTATTTT.

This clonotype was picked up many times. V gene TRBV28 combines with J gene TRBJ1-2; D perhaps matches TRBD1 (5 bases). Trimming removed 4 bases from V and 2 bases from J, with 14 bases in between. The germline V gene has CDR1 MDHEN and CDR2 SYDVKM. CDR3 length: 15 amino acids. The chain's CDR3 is CASSYGMGRNYGYTF. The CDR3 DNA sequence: TGTGCCAGCAGTTACGGAATGGGACGGAACTATGGCTACACCTTC.

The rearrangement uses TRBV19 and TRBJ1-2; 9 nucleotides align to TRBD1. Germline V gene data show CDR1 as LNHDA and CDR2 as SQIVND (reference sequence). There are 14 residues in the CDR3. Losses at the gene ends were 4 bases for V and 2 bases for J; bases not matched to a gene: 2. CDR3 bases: TGTGCCAGTAGTACCGGGACAGGGAACTATGGCTACACCTTC. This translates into CASSTGTGNYGYTF.

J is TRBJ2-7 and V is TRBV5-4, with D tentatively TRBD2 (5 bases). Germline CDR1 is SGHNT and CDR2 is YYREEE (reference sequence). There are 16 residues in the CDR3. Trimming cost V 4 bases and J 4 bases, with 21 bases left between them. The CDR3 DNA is TGTGCCAGCAGCCCTGGAGGAGCGAGTTCTTCTTACGAGCAGTACTTC. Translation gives CASSPGGASSSYEQYF.